This T cell receptor beta chain stems from a study of cytomegalovirus exposure and HLA in healthy donors. Study-level points and caveats: Later analysis demonstrated an association between a missense DCLRE1C variant and TCR beta V- and J-gene trimming. Earlier results showed most TCR beta V segments being productive about 87% or about 30% of the time. Rates of TCR association differed by HLA locus in a later analysis, with DRB1 highest and HLA-C lowest. Using a false discovery rate of 0.05, a later analysis showed that about 16,000 TCR beta sequences were associated with HLA alleles.

As for this clone: Its antigen is undetermined.

Trimming took 2 bases from V and 6 from J, leaving 11 bases between them. The CDR3 length is 14 residues. CDR1 and CDR2 (germline): MNHEY, SVGAGI. In the PCR, 60 Vbeta and 13 Jbeta primers were used. Measured with immunoSEQ multiplex PCR; TCRdb has only the in-frame clones, and not every one. The repertoire includes over 200,000 clones, over 75% of them detected once, and over 1% sits in the top ten. This TCR was recovered from a human donor in good health. Sequenced input: PBMCs. The gene calls are TRBV6-5 and TRBJ1-3; D is perhaps TRBD1 (5 bases). The CDR3: CASSYGGGLNTIYF. The CDR3 nucleotides are TGTGCCAGCAGTTACGGGGGGGGATTAAACACCATATATTTT.